This T cell receptor beta chain was sequenced during a study of identifying expanded T cells in peripheral blood. The study, taken as a whole, reports: Over two and four weeks, about 15 and 19 clones changed, versus 1.2 between replicates. Across healthy donors, higher total template counts meant significantly greater roughly two-week count variance.

Repertoires were generated with immunoSEQ multiplex PCR, while TCRdb's copy carries only in-frame clones and drops some. Among about 110,000 clones, around 89% were seen once, and the ten largest hold over 15%. Collection occurred without any documented infections or immune events in donors. As regards this clone: Its antigen is currently unknown.

Germline trimming cut 5 bases from V and 1 base from J; bases unmatched to any gene: 12. Per the germline V gene, CDR1 is MNHEY and CDR2 is SMNVEV (reference sequence). CDR3 length: 17 amino acids. The V and J genes are TRBV27 and TRBJ1-2; TRBD1 matches at 8 bases. Material for sequencing was blood. This receptor was identified in a person aged 18 to 70 in good health. In DNA form, the CDR3 reads TGTGCCAGCAGTCTCACGCCCCAGGGGGCCTTTAACTATGGCTACACCTTC. Translated, it gives CASSLTPQGAFNYGYTF.